This T cell receptor (beta chain) was retrieved from a study of T cell responses to AZD1222 COVID-19 vaccine. The method was immunoSEQ multiplex PCR; TCRdb's version includes in-frame clones alone and lacks a portion of them. The sample consists of around 91,000 clones, about 88% of them appearing once. Points from the study as a whole: Just 5 to 7 AZD1222 recipients were seropositive at baseline.

This clone was counted a single time. Its antigen is undetermined. From germline, CDR1 is SGHRS and CDR2 YFSETQ. Trimming removed 0 bases at V and 1 base at J, with 10 bases between. This CDR3 is built from 15 residues. The V gene is TRBV5-1, the J gene TRBJ1-1; the D is unclear. This sequence originates from an adult in good health. The input for sequencing was peripheral blood, taken on day 0 of AZD1222 vaccination. CDR3 region: CASSLEAGRNTEAFF. CDR3 in DNA: TGCGCCAGCAGCTTGGAGGCTGGGAGGAACACTGAAGCTTTCTTT.